The 13 T cell receptor beta chains below all came from one sample that was sequenced in a study of tumor-infiltrating lymphocytes in oesophageal squamous cell carcinoma. TCRdb ran MiXCR on the PCR reads and lists one entry per CDR3 protein. The sample lists 20,000 to 25,000 distinct CDR3 sequences, approximately 40% occurring once. Sequences were obtained from esophageal tumor tissue. The receptors shown here come from a male donor with esophageal squamous cell carcinoma.

The V call is TRBV7-3, the J call TRBJ2-2; 7 nucleotides line up with TRBD1. CDR3 length equals 18 residues. V gave up 0 bases and J gave up 5 bases; unmatched junction bases: 12. Germline V gene sequence: CDR1 SGHTA, CDR2 FQGTGA. The CDR3 DNA is TGTGCCAGCAGCTTAACGCGAGGGACAGAAAAGACTACCGGGGAGCTGTTTTTT. Amino acid sequence: CASSLTRGTEKTTGELFF.

The table lists this clonotype with many counts. The chain joins TRBV12-3 or TRBV12-4 to TRBJ2-1, with D tentatively TRBD2 (6 bases). The CDR3 contains 14 residues. V shed 4 bases and J shed 7 bases, with 14 bases lying between them. The CDR3 loop is CASSYGRTSNEQFF. The DNA of the CDR3 is TGTGCCAGCAGTTACGGGAGAACCAGTAATGAGCAGTTCTTC.

This clonotype was seen repeatedly, ten times or more. This may come from a read error, since a much larger clone is one base off. This chain links TRBV7-2 with TRBJ2-5; perhaps TRBD2 as D (5 bases). V lost 3 bases and J 11 bases, leaving 19 bases between the germline ends. CDR1 SGHTA and CDR2 FQGNSA come from the germline V gene. The CDR3 runs to 14 residues. The CDR3 region has the DNA TGTGCCAGCAGCTTTTTGATTAGCGTCAATGAGCAGTACTTC. Residues: CASSFLISVNEQYF.

This clonotype showed up many times. This chain uses TRBV7-9 with TRBJ1-4; D is unclear. This CDR3 is built from 14 residues. V shed 5 bases and J shed 5 bases, with 12 bases lying between them. The germline V gene has CDR1 SEHNR and CDR2 FQNEAQ (reference sequence). The CDR3 here is CASSPRTINEKLFF. The CDR3 DNA is TGTGCCAGCAGCCCCCGGACGATAAATGAAAAACTGTTTTTT.

This clonotype has more than one count but fewer than ten. V gene TRBV9 combines with J gene TRBJ2-4; the match to TRBD2 covers 14 bases. The J call may be in error: the DNA end matches TRBJ2-1 better. The V gene's germline CDR1 is SGDLS and CDR2 YYNGEE. This CDR3 has 17 residues. CDR3 sequence reads: CASSVGTGTSGSHEQFF. DNA for the CDR3: TGTGCCAGCAGCGTGGGGACGGGGACTAGCGGGAGCCATGAGCAGTTCTTC.

At least ten counts were recorded for this clonotype. The J gene is TRBJ1-5, the V gene TRBV7-8; D possibly corresponds to TRBD1 (5 bases). The germline V gene encodes CDR1 SGHVS and CDR2 FQNEAQ. The length of the CDR3 is 16 residues. Between the trimmed V and J ends, which lost 4 bases and 1 base, there was a span of 14 bases. CDR3 DNA sequence: TGTGCCAGCAGCTGGACGGGGGTCGGGAGCAATCAGCCCCAGCATTTT. Its translation is CASSWTGVGSNQPQHF.

The chain has TRBV24-1 and TRBJ2-1; 7 nucleotides match TRBD1. The ends lost 3 bases at V and 7 bases at J; junction bases unmatched: 14. Germline CDR1 and CDR2: KGHDR and SFDVKD. This CDR3 is 17 amino acids long. The CDR3 DNA follows: TGTGCCACCAGTGATCCTCAACCGGGACAGTCATCGAATGAGCAGTTCTTC. This sequence encodes CATSDPQPGQSSNEQFF.

This clonotype was recorded many times. The CDR3 DNA reads TGTGCCAGCAGTTTCAGGCTTATCTCTGGGGCCAACGTCCTGACTTTC. Its translation is CASSFRLISGANVLTF. The chain links TRBV28 to TRBJ2-6, with no clear D. The germline gives CDR1 MDHEN, CDR2 SYDVKM. The CDR3 totals 16 residues. V was cut by 3 bases and J by 0 bases, with 9 bases left in between. Using reference TRBV28 and TRBJ2-6 for the parts outside the CDR3, the full variable domain is DVKVTQSSRYLVKRTGEKVFLECVQDMDHENMFWYRQDPGLGLRLIYFSYDVKMKEKGDIPEGYSVSREKKERFSLILESASTNQTSMYLCASSFRLISGANVLTFGAGSRLTVL.

This clonotype was counted at least ten times. The chain couples TRBV28 to TRBJ1-5, with 7 bases fitting TRBD1. J was trimmed by 7 bases and V by 3 bases; bases with no gene match: 6. Germline loops: CDR1 MDHEN, CDR2 SYDVKM. The CDR3 is made up of 14 amino acids. The CDR3 DNA is TGTGCCAGCAGTTTCCCTCAGGGGGAACAGCCCCAGCATTTT. Its translation is CASSFPQGEQPQHF.

This sequence joins TRBV4-1 and TRBJ2-1, with TRBD2 as a possible D gene (6 bases). TRBJ2-7 explains the end of the DNA better; the J call may be wrong. CDR1 and CDR2 from the germline V gene are MGHRA and YSYEKL. The CDR3 loop spans 15 amino acids. The DNA for the CDR3 is TGCGCCAGCAGCCAAGATAATGCTAGCGAAAGGGAGCAGTACTTC. Amino acid sequence: CASSQDNASEREQYF.

The chain carries TRBV7-6 and TRBJ2-2; D gene unclear. The CDR3 spans 14 residues. CDR1 and CDR2 (germline): SGHVS, FNYEAQ. V dropped 6 bases and J dropped 6 bases, with 14 bases sitting between them. The CDR3 sequence is CASSMEPLAGELFF. CDR3 sequence (DNA): TGTGCCAGCAGTATGGAACCCTTGGCCGGGGAGCTGTTTTTT. Together with reference TRBV7-6 and TRBJ2-2, the CDR3 gives the full variable domain: GAGVSQSPRYKVTKRGQDVALRCDPISGHVSLYWYRQALGQGPEFLTYFNYEAQQDKSGLPNDRFSAERPEGSISTLTIQRTEQRDSAMYRCASSMEPLAGELFFGEGSRLTVL.

The sample holds many counts of this clonotype. V and J are TRBV28 and TRBJ2-1; D might be TRBD1 (7 bases). In germline, CDR1 is MDHEN, CDR2 SYDVKM. The length of the CDR3 is 14 residues. V lost 6 bases and J lost 8, with 17 bases in between. This CDR3 is CASSLTGTVDEQFF. DNA of the CDR3: TGTGCCAGCAGCCTGACAGGGACTGTGGATGAGCAGTTCTTC.

This clonotype has a count of ten or more. J is TRBJ2-3 and V is TRBV12-3 or TRBV12-4, with 8 bases lining up with TRBD2. This CDR3 contains 16 residues. Losses at the gene ends were 1 base for V and 5 bases for J; bases not matched to a gene: 8. DNA of the CDR3: TGTGCCAGCAGTTTAGGAGGGCGGGAGGTAGGAGATACGCAGTATTTT. It encodes CASSLGGREVGDTQYF.